These 31 T cell receptor beta chains share one sample of origin, sequenced in a study of OX40 agonist ivuxolimab in advanced cancers. TCRdb's copy holds only in-frame clones and misses some; the assay was immunoSEQ multiplex PCR. This sample has roughly 48,000 clones; around 84% occur once, and the top ten carry 9% to 10%. This sample comprised CD4+ or CD8+ T cells sorted from blood, obtained in a trial of the OX40 agonist ivuxolimab. These receptors were taken from an adult with an advanced solid tumor such as melanoma, head and neck, liver or kidney cancer.

The rearrangement joins TRBV9 to TRBJ2-5; 7 positions match TRBD1. Germline loops: CDR1 SGDLS, CDR2 YYNGEE. J lost 3 bases, V lost 4 bases, and 6 bases had no gene match. The CDR3 consists of 14 residues. The CDR3 DNA reads as TGTGCCAGCAGCCCCGAGGGACAGAAAGAGACCCAGTACTTC. As protein: CASSPEGQKETQYF.

The rearrangement joins TRBV2 to TRBJ1-2, with D hard to call. The length of the CDR3 is 12 residues. Germline loops: CDR1 SNHLY, CDR2 FYNNEI. V was clipped by 6 bases and J by 5 bases, with 10 bases between them. Here the CDR3 reads CASREYSYGYTF. CDR3 nucleotide sequence: TGTGCCAGCAGGGAATATAGTTATGGCTACACCTTC.

This clone was found a few times. V gene TRBV2 combines with J gene TRBJ2-1, with TRBD2 matching over 8 bases. This CDR3 has 13 residues. The germline V gene has CDR1 SNHLY and CDR2 FYNNEI. V trimming: 3 bases; J trimming: 15 bases; junction bases outside the gene matches: 10. The CDR3 is CASSDSGTPSRFF. Here the CDR3 DNA reads TGTGCCAGCAGTGATAGCGGGACACCGTCGAGGTTCTTC.

This sequence joins TRBV18 and TRBJ1-1, with TRBD1 matching over 7 bases. The length of the CDR3 is 13 residues. Losses at the gene ends were 4 bases for V and 5 bases for J; bases not matched to a gene: 4. Germline V lookup: CDR1 KGHSH, CDR2 LQKENI. Here the CDR3 reads CASSQGAWTEAFF. DNA of the CDR3: TGTGCCAGCTCACAGGGGGCTTGGACTGAAGCTTTCTTT.

The V gene is TRBV7-9, the J gene TRBJ1-2, with 10 bases lining up with TRBD1. CDR1 and CDR2 (germline): SEHNR, FQNEAQ (reference sequence). The CDR3 sequence is 16 residues long. Germline trimming cut 1 base from V and 1 base from J; bases unmatched to any gene: 3. For the CDR3, the DNA is TGTGCCAGCAGCTTAGGAGGGACAGGGGATAACTATGGCTACACCTTC. Translating it yields CASSLGGTGDNYGYTF.

This chain links TRBV6-1 with TRBJ1-6; maybe TRBD1 (5 bases). Trimming removed 3 bases from V and 4 bases from J, with 7 bases in between. Germline CDR1 is MNHNS and CDR2 is SASEGT. The CDR3 loop spans 14 amino acids. The CDR3: CASSDREYNSPLHF. The CDR3 DNA follows: TGTGCCAGCAGTGACAGGGAGTATAATTCACCCCTCCACTTT.

The chain is built from TRBV19 and TRBJ2-3, with 15 nucleotides matching TRBD2. Germline trimming cut 10 bases from V and 4 bases from J; bases unmatched to any gene: 6. Germline V gene data show CDR1 as LNHDA and CDR2 as SQIVND (reference sequence). This CDR3 region has 15 residues. Written as DNA, the CDR3 is TGTGCCACTGGACTAGCGGGAGGGCCCGCAGATACGCAGTATTTT. This encodes CATGLAGGPADTQYF.

The chain combines TRBV28 with TRBJ1-1, with unresolved D. V was pared by 4 bases and J by 5 bases, with 14 bases between. Germline V gene lookup returns CDR1 MDHEN and CDR2 SYDVKM. CDR3 length: 14 amino acids. The CDR3 loop reads CASSSYQRDTEAFF. The DNA for the CDR3 is TGTGCCAGCAGTTCCTATCAAAGGGATACTGAAGCTTTCTTT.

To note about this clone: One end of the junction is discordant with germline, which a read error may explain. This sequence joins TRBV6-1 and TRBJ2-7; D is possibly TRBD1 or TRBD2 (6 bases each). The CDR3 runs to 11 residues. Germline CDR1 is MNHNS and CDR2 is SASEGT. Written as DNA, the CDR3 is TGTGCCAGCAGTGAAGAAGGATCGGGGGCCTTC. This codes for CASSEEGSGAF.

The J gene is TRBJ2-5, the V gene TRBV9; no reliable D call. V was cut by 4 bases and J by 1 base, with 14 bases left in between. Germline V lookup: CDR1 SGDLS, CDR2 YYNGEE. CDR3 size: 15 residues. CDR3 region: CASSPTSQPQETQYF. The CDR3 nucleotides read TGTGCCAGCAGCCCCACCTCCCAACCCCAAGAGACCCAGTACTTC.

The V call is TRBV7-9, the J call TRBJ1-1, with a possible D match to TRBD1 (5 bases). The V gene's germline CDR1 is SEHNR and CDR2 FQNEAQ (reference sequence). V gave up 3 bases and J gave up 5 bases, with 13 bases separating them. The CDR3 is 14 residues long. The CDR3 spells CASSFRRAGTEAFF. The CDR3, as DNA: TGTGCCAGCAGCTTTCGCAGGGCCGGGACTGAAGCTTTCTTT.

The J gene is TRBJ1-2, the V gene TRBV10-3, with TRBD1 matching over 7 bases. This CDR3 spans 12 amino acids. The J segment lost 8 bases and the V segment lost 10 bases, leaving 10 bases of the junction unmatched. In germline, CDR1 is ENHRY, CDR2 SYGVKD. CDR3 DNA: TGTGCCAGCCTTGACAGGGCCGGGGGCTACACCTTC. Its protein product is CASLDRAGGYTF.

The CDR3 coding sequence is TGTGCCAGCAGCAAAAGACAGGGGCCCTACGAGCAGTACTTC. Protein: CASSKRQGPYEQYF. The rearrangement uses TRBV5-4 and TRBJ2-7; 8 bases match TRBD1. Germline values: CDR1 SGHNT, CDR2 YYREEE (reference sequence). The CDR3 extends over 14 amino acids. V dropped 4 bases and J dropped 2; count of bases not matched to a gene: 5.

The V gene is TRBV2, the J gene TRBJ2-1, with 10 bases matching TRBD2. Germline CDR1 SNHLY, CDR2 FYNNEI. Trimming at V came to 5 bases and at J to 2 bases, leaving 3 bases not matched to a gene. The CDR3 totals 15 residues. CDR3 DNA sequence: TGTGCCAGCAGTCGTACTAGCGGGACCTACAATGAGCAGTTCTTC. Amino acid sequence: CASSRTSGTYNEQFF.

Only one count was recorded for this clone. The gene calls are TRBV6-6 and TRBJ1-1, with 11 bases fitting TRBD1. J lost 5 bases, V lost 4 bases, and 6 bases had no gene match. Looked up from germline, CDR1 is MNHNY and CDR2 is SVGAGI (reference sequence). This CDR3 is 15 amino acids long. The CDR3 reads CASSSPGQGETEAFF. CDR3 sequence (DNA): TGTGCCAGCAGTTCACCGGGACAGGGGGAGACTGAAGCTTTCTTT.

The chain recombines TRBV19 with TRBJ2-2; 10 nucleotides align to TRBD1. V lost 6 bases to trimming and J lost 7 bases; unmatched junction nucleotides: 5. CDR3 size: 14 residues. Germline assignment: CDR1 LNHDA and CDR2 SQIVND (reference sequence). CDR3 coding DNA: TGTGCCAGTAGGGGGACAGGGGCGGGCGGGGAGCTGTTTTTT. The encoded protein is CASRGTGAGGELFF.

The chain combines TRBV28 with TRBJ1-1; D may be TRBD1 (5 bases). The CDR3 runs 13 residues. Germline V CDR1 and CDR2: MDHEN, SYDVKM. Trimming took off 8 bases at V and 1 base at J, with 11 bases between the two ends. The CDR3 spells CASLRQTNTEAFF. The CDR3 DNA reads as TGTGCCAGCTTAAGACAGACGAACACTGAAGCTTTCTTT.

The DNA of the CDR3 is TGTGCCAGCAGGGTCAGGGGGCGTTTCTACGAGCAGTACTTC. Residues: CASRVRGRFYEQYF. V gene TRBV9 combines with J gene TRBJ2-7; 8 bases are a match to TRBD1. The V segment lost 5 bases and the J segment 3 bases; nucleotides outside the gene matches: 7. Germline V lookup: CDR1 SGDLS, CDR2 YYNGEE. CDR3 length: 14 residues.

The chain joins TRBV28 to TRBJ2-7; TRBD1 aligns across 9 bases. The germline V gene has CDR1 MDHEN and CDR2 SYDVKM. The CDR3 totals 15 residues. J lost 6 bases, V lost 10 bases, and 16 bases had no gene match. The CDR3 nucleotides read TGTGCCACCCACCTCCCGGGACAGGGTAAGGGCGAGCAGTACTTC. Amino acid sequence: CATHLPGQGKGEQYF.

The chain is built from TRBV21-1 and TRBJ2-1; the D call of TRBD2 is as the table states it, not checked on the DNA. TRBV21-1 is noted as a pseudogene. The CDR3 is 13 amino acids. DNA for the CDR3: TGTGCCAGCAGCAAAGGGGGGGATAATGAGCAGTTCTTC. Protein: CASSKGGDNEQFF.

The V call is TRBV6-5, the J call TRBJ1-5; TRBD1 might be the D (5 bases). The V end lost 6 bases, the J end lost 5 bases, and 14 bases lay between the germline ends. Germline V gene data show CDR1 as MNHEY and CDR2 as SVGAGI. The CDR3 is made up of 14 amino acids. This chain's CDR3 is CASRVGGHDQPQHF. The CDR3 nucleotides read TGTGCCAGCAGGGTCGGGGGTCATGATCAGCCCCAGCATTTT.

The J gene is TRBJ2-1, the V gene TRBV5-4, with D uncertain. The germline V and J ends were trimmed by 0 bases and 6 bases, with 13 bases remaining between them. There are 15 residues in the CDR3. CDR1 and CDR2 (germline): SGHNT, YYREEE (reference sequence). The CDR3 protein is CASSLGPQWRNEQFF. The CDR3 coding sequence is TGTGCCAGCAGCTTGGGGCCACAATGGCGCAATGAGCAGTTCTTC.

V usage is TRBV5-1 and J usage is TRBJ2-5; TRBD1 matches 7 bases. The CDR3 covers 13 residues. J was trimmed by 2 bases and V by 4 bases; bases with no gene match: 2. CDR1 and CDR2 from the germline V gene are SGHRS and YFSETQ. The CDR3 nucleotides are TGCGCCAGCAGCCCCAGGGGGCAAGAGACCCAGTACTTC. Encoded protein: CASSPRGQETQYF.

The rearrangement joins TRBV19 to TRBJ2-1; either TRBD1 or TRBD2 may fit D (5 bases each). This CDR3 comprises 12 residues. CDR1 and CDR2 from the germline V gene are LNHDA and SQIVND (reference sequence). V lost 9 bases, J lost 5 bases, and 11 bases lay in between. The CDR3, as DNA: TGTGCCAGCTGGGACCATAACAATGAGCAGTTCTTC. Translated: CASWDHNNEQFF.

The V gene is TRBV19, the J gene TRBJ1-4; D not resolved. The CDR3 consists of 14 residues. CDR1 and CDR2 from the germline V gene are LNHDA and SQIVND (reference sequence). V was clipped by 0 bases and J by 6 bases, with 8 bases between them. CDR3 bases: TGTGCCAGTAGTATAGAACACTGGCATGAAAAACTGTTTTTT. Translating it yields CASSIEHWHEKLFF.

The chain has TRBV6-4 and TRBJ2-1; 9 bases are a match to TRBD2. J gave up 2 bases and V 5 bases, and 1 base lay outside the gene matches. From germline, CDR1 is MRHNA and CDR2 SNTAGT. This CDR3 contains 14 residues. The CDR3 spells CASSSSGTYNEQFF. CDR3 sequence (DNA): TGTGCCAGCAGTTCTAGCGGGACCTACAATGAGCAGTTCTTC.

The chain joins TRBV14 to TRBJ1-1, with D uncertain. Germline CDR1 and CDR2: SGHDN and FVKESK. The ends were cut back, 2 bases at V and 7 bases at J, with 11 bases in the middle. The CDR3 contains 13 residues. The CDR3 loop is CASSQIRGNEAFF. The CDR3 coding sequence is TGTGCCAGCAGCCAAATTCGGGGAAATGAAGCTTTCTTT.

V and J are TRBV6-1 and TRBJ2-5, with 9 positions matching TRBD1. Germline assignment: CDR1 MNHNS and CDR2 SASEGT. This CDR3 contains 14 residues. V lost 6 bases and J lost 6; bases outside the gene matches: 8. The CDR3 nucleotides are TGTGCCAGCAGACCTACAGGGGGCCTAAAGACCCAGTACTTC. It specifies CASRPTGGLKTQYF.

The CDR3 protein is CATPSRAYEQYF. In nucleotides, the CDR3 is TGCGCCACCCCGTCCAGGGCCTACGAGCAGTACTTC. The V and J genes are TRBV10-1 and TRBJ2-7; TRBD1 might be the D (5 bases). The CDR3 contains 12 residues. The V gene's germline CDR1 is WNHNN and CDR2 SYGVQD (reference sequence). Trimming shortened V by 10 bases and J by 2 bases, and 12 bases separated the two germline ends.

The V gene is TRBV9, the J gene TRBJ1-1; D might be TRBD1 (5 bases). The CDR3 length is 13 residues. Trimming stripped 4 bases from V and 5 bases from J, with 12 bases between. Germline V lookup: CDR1 SGDLS, CDR2 YYNGEE. The CDR3 reads CASSPARVTEAFF. The CDR3 DNA is TGTGCCAGCAGCCCAGCCAGGGTTACTGAAGCTTTCTTT.

The genes are TRBV19 and TRBJ2-1; possible D gene TRBD2, 6 bases. The length of the CDR3 is 14 residues. Trimming took off 9 bases at V and 0 bases at J, with 12 bases between the two ends. Per the germline V gene, CDR1 is LNHDA and CDR2 is SQIVND (reference sequence). The CDR3 bases are TGTGCCAGCCGGAGGGCAAGCTCCTACAATGAGCAGTTCTTC. Amino acids: CASRRASSYNEQFF.